This T cell receptor (beta chain) was sequenced in a study of TIL therapy for anti-PD-1-resistant metastatic lung cancer. For the study at large: Most patients had lung adenocarcinoma.

Time point indicated: pre-treatment sample, taken before nivolumab and TIL therapy. The immunoSEQ assay was v3. Sequencing depth was 1.5 million to 2 million read pairs for survey level, about 5-6.5 million for deep. Only in-frame clones appear in the TCRdb table, and some are missing; sequencing was by immunoSEQ multiplex PCR. The sample includes 55,000 to 70,000 clones, around nine tenths of them seen just once. The V gene lost 3 bases and the J gene lost 1 base, with 13 bases spanning the gap. This CDR3 has 16 amino acids. From germline, CDR1 is SGDLS and CDR2 YYNGEE. The TCR sequence derives from a person aged 25-80 years with non-small cell lung cancer. The rearrangement links TRBV9 to TRBJ2-2; tentatively, D is TRBD1 or TRBD2 (8 bases each). The specimen comprised blood, sampled at baseline. The CDR3 region has the DNA TGTGCCAGCAGCGGCGGGGGGACAGGGAACACCGGGGAGCTGTTTTTT. Encoded protein: CASSGGGTGNTGELFF.